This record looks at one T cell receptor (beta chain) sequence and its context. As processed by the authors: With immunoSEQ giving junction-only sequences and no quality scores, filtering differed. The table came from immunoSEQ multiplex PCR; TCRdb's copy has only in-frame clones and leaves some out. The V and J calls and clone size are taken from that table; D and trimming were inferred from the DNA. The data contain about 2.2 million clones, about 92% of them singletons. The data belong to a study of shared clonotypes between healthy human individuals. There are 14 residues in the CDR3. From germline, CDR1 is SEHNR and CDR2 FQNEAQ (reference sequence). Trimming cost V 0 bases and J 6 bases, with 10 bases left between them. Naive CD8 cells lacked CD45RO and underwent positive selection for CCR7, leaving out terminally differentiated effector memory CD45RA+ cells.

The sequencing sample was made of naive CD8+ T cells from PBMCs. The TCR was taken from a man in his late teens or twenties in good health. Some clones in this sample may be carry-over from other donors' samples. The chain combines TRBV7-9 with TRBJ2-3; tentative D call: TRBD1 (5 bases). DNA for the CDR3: TGTGCCAGCAGCTTAGCCCCAGGGCGGGATACGCAGTATTTT. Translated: CASSLAPGRDTQYF. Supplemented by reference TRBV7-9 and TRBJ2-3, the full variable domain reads DTGVSQNPRHKITKRGQNVTFRCDPISEHNRLYWYRQTLGQGPEFLTYFQNEAQLEKSRLLSDRFSAERPKGSFSTLEIQRTEQGDSAMYLCASSLAPGRDTQYFGPGTRLTVL.